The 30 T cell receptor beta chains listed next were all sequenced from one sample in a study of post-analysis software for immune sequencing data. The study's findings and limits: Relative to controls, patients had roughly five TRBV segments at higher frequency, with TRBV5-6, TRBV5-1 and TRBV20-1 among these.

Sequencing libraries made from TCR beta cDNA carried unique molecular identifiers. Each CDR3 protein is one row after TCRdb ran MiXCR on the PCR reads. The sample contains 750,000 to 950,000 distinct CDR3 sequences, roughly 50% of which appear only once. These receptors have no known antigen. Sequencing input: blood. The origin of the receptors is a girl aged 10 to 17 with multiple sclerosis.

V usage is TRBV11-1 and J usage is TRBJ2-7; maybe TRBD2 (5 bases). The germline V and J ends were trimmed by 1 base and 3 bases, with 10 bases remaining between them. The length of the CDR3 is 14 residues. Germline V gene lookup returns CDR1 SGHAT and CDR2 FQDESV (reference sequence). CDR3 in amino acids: CASSLGSGLYEQYF. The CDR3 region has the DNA TGTGCCAGCAGCTTAGGATCTGGACTCTACGAGCAGTACTTC.

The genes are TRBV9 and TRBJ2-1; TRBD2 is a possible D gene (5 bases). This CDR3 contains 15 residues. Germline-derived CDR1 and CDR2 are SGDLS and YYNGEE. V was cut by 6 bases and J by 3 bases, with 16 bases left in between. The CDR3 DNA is TGTGCCAGCACGCCGGCCGGGGAGTTCTACAATGAGCAGTTCTTC. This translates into CASTPAGEFYNEQFF.

Here the CDR3 reads CASTLAGWNNEQFF. CDR3 coding DNA: TGTGCCAGCACCCTAGCGGGGTGGAACAATGAGCAGTTCTTC. The chain links TRBV12-3 or TRBV12-4 to TRBJ2-1; 9 bases are a match to TRBD2. J lost 5 bases, V lost 7 bases, and 6 bases had no gene match. The CDR3 covers 14 residues.

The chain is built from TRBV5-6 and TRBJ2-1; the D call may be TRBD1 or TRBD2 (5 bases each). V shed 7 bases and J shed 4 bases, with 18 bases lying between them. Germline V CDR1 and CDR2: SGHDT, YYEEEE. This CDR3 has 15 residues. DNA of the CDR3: TGTGCCAGCGGAGTGGGGGAATCTCGGTACAATGAGCAGTTCTTC. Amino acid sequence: CASGVGESRYNEQFF. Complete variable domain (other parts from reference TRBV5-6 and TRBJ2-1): DAGVTQSPTHLIKTRGQQVTLRCSPKSGHDTVSWYQQALGQGPQFIFQYYEEEERQRGNFPDRFSGHQFPNYSSELNVNALLLGDSALYLCASGVGESRYNEQFFGPGTRLTVL.

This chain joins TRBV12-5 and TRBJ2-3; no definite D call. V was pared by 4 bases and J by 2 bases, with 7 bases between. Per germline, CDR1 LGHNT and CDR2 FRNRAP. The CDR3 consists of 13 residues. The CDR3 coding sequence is TGTGCTAGTGGTTCCGCACCCACAGATACGCAGTATTTT. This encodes CASGSAPTDTQYF.

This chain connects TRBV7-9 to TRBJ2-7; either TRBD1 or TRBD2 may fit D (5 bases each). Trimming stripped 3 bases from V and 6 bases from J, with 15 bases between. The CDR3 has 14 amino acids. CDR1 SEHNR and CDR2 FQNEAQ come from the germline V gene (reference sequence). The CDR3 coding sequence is TGTGCCAGCAGCTTCGGGGCCAGCCGGGGCGAGCAGTACTTC. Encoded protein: CASSFGASRGEQYF. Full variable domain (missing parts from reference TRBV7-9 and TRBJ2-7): DTGVSQNPRHKITKRGQNVTFRCDPISEHNRLYWYRQTLGQGPEFLTYFQNEAQLEKSRLLSDRFSAERPKGSFSTLEIQRTEQGDSAMYLCASSFGASRGEQYFGPGTRLTVT.

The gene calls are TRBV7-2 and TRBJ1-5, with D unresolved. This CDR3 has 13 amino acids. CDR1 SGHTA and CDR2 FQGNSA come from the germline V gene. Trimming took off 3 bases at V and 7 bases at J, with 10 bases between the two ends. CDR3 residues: CASSFLGLQPQHF. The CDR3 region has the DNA TGTGCCAGCAGCTTCCTTGGCCTGCAGCCCCAGCATTTT.

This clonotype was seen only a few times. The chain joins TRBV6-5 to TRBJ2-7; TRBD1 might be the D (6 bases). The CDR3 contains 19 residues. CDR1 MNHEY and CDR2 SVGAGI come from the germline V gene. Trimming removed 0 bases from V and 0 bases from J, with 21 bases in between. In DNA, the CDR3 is TGTGCCAGCAGTTACTCCGGCAGGGGCGCCCCTACCCGCTCCTACGAGCAGTACTTC. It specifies CASSYSGRGAPTRSYEQYF.

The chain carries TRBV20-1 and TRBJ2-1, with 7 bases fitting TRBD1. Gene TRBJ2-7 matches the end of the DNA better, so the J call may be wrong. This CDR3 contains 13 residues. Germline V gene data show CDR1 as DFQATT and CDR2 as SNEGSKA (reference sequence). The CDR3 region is CSAPGTDTYEQYF. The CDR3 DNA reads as TGCAGTGCTCCCGGGACAGATACCTACGAGCAGTACTTC.

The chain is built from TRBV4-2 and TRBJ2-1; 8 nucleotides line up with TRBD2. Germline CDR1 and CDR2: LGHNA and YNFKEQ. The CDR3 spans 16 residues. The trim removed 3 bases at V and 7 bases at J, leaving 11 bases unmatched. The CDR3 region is CASSQEVAGRRNEQFF. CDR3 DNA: TGTGCCAGCAGCCAGGAAGTAGCGGGAAGGCGAAATGAGCAGTTCTTC.

The CDR3 loop is CASSPPPSGTDTQYF. DNA of the CDR3: TGTGCCAGCAGTCCCCCCCCGAGTGGCACAGATACGCAGTATTTT. The chain carries TRBV27 and TRBJ2-3, with D uncertain. V was clipped by 5 bases and J by 1 base, with 13 bases between them. CDR1 is MNHEY, CDR2 SMNVEV, per germline (reference sequence). This CDR3 is 15 amino acids long.

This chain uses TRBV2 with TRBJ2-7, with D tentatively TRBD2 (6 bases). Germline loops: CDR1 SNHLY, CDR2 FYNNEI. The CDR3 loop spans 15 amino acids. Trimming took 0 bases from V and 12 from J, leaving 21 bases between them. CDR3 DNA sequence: TGTGCCAGCAGTGAAGCGCTTTTGGTAGCGGAGGAACCGTACTTC. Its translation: CASSEALLVAEEPYF.

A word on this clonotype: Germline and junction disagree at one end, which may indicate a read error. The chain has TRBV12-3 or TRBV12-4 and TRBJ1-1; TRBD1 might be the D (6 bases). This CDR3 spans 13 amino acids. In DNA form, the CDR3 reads TGTGCCAGCACCTCCGACAGGAACGCTGAAGCTTTCTTT. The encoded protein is CASTSDRNAEAFF.

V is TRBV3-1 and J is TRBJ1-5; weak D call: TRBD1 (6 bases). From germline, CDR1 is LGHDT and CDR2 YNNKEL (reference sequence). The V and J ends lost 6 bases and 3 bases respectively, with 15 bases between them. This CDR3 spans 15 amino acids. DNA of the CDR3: TGTGCCAGCAGTCACAGGGCGGGGTTCAATCAGCCCCAGCATTTT. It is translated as CASSHRAGFNQPQHF.

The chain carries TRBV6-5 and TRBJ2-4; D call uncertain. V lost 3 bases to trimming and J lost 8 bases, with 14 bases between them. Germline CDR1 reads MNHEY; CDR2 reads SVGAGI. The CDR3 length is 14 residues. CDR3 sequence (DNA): TGTGCCAGCAGTTATTACCCCCTAAGTCACATTCAGTACTTC. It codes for CASSYYPLSHIQYF.

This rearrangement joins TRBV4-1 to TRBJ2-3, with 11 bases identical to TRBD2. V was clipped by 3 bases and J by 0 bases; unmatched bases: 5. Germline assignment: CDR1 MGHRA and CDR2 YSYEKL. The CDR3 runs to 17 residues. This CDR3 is CASSQVLAGASTDTQYF. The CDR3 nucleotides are TGCGCCAGCAGCCAGGTACTAGCGGGGGCTAGCACAGATACGCAGTATTTT.

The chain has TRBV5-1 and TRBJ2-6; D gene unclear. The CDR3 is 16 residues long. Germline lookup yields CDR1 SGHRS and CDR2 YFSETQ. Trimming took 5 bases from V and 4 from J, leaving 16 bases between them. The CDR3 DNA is TGCGCCAGCAGATCCATCCTTTCAGGAGGGGCCAACGTCCTGACTTTC. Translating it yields CASRSILSGGANVLTF.

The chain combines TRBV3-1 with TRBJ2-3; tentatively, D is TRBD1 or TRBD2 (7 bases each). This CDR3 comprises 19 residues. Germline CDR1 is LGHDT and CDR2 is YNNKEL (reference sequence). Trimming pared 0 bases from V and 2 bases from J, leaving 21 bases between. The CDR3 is CASSQDYQGGASYTDTQYF. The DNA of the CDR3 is TGTGCCAGCAGCCAAGATTACCAGGGGGGGGCCTCTTACACAGATACGCAGTATTTT.

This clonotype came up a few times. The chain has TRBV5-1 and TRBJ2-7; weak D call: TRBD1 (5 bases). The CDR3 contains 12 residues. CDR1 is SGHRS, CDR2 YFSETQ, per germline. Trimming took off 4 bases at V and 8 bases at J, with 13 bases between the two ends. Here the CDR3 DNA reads TGCGCCAGCAGCGGGCAGGGTACCAAGCAGTACTTC. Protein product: CASSGQGTKQYF.

Written as DNA, the CDR3 is TGTGCCAGCAGCCAGCCCATAGGCGGGGGGGTCCATACGCAGTATTTT. As protein: CASSQPIGGGVHTQYF. This chain links TRBV14 with TRBJ2-3; 9 bases fit TRBD2. V was pared by 3 bases and J by 7 bases, with 11 bases of the junction left unmatched. The CDR3 spans 16 residues. CDR1 and CDR2 (germline): SGHDN, FVKESK.

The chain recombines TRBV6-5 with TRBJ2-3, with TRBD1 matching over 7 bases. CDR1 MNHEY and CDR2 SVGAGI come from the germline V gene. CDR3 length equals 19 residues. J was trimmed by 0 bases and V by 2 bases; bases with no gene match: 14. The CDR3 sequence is CASSYHAGKRQGSTDTQYF. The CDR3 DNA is TGTGCCAGCAGTTACCACGCCGGCAAGAGACAGGGTAGCACAGATACGCAGTATTTT.

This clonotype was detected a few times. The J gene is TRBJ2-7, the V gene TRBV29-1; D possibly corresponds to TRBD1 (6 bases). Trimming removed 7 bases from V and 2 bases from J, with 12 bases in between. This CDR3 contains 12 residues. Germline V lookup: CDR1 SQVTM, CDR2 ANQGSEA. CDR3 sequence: CSERTAPYEQYF. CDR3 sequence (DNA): TGCAGCGAGAGGACAGCCCCCTACGAGCAGTACTTC.

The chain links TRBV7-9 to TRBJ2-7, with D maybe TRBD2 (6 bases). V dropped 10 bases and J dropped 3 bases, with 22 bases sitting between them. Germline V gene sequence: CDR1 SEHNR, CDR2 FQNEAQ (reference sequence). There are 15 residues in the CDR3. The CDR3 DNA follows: TGTGCCACCTACCACCAGGCAGGCGGGATCTACGAGCAGTACTTC. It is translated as CATYHQAGGIYEQYF.

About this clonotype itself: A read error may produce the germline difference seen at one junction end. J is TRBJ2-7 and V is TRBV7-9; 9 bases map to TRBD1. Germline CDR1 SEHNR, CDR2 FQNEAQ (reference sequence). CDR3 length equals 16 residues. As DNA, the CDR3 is TGTGCCAGCAGCTTGGGACAGGGAATCGCGTCCTACAAGCAGTACTTC. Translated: CASSLGQGIASYKQYF.

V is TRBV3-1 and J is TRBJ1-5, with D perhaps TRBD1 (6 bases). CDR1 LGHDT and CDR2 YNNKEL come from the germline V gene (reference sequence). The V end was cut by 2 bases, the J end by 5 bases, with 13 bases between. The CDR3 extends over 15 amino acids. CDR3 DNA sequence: TGTGCCAGCAGCCAATGGGGGCCTGGCGATCAGCCCCAGCATTTT. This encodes CASSQWGPGDQPQHF.

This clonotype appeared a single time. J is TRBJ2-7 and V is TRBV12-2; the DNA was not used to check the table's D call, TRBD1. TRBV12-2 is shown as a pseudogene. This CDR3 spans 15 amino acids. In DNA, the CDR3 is TGTGCAAGTCGCCAGCCCGGGGACAGGGATAATGGGCAGTACTTC. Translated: CASRQPGDRDNGQYF.

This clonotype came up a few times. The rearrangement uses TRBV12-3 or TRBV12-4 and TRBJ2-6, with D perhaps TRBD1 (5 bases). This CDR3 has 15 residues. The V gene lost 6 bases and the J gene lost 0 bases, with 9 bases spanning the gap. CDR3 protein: CASSLTDSGANVLTF. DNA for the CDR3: TGTGCCAGCAGCCTGACAGACTCTGGGGCCAACGTCCTGACTTTC.

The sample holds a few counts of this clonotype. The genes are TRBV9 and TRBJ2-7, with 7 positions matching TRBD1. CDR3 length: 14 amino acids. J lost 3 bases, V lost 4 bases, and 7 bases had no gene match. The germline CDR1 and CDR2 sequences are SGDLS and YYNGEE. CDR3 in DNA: TGTGCCAGCAGCCCTAAGGGACAGAACTACGAGCAGTACTTC. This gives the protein CASSPKGQNYEQYF. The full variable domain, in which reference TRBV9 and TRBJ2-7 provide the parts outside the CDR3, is DSGVTQTPKHLITATGQRVTLRCSPRSGDLSVYWYQQSLDQGLQFLIQYYNGEERAKGNILERFSAQQFPDLHSELNLSSLELGDSALYFCASSPKGQNYEQYFGPGTRLTVT.

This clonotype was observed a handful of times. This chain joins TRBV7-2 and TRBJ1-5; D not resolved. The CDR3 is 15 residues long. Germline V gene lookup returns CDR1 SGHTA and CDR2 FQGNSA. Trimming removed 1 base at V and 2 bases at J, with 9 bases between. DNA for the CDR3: TGTGCCAGCAGCTTAGACGCGGGTGGCAATCAGCCCCAGCATTTT. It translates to CASSLDAGGNQPQHF.

CDR3 DNA sequence: TGCAGTGCTACCGACCGGGCCTCATGGGAACAGCCCCAGCATTTT. It specifies CSATDRASWEQPQHF. The chain combines TRBV20-1 with TRBJ1-5, with D unresolved. This CDR3 comprises 15 residues. Germline CDR1 is DFQATT and CDR2 is SNEGSKA (reference sequence). Trimming cost V 4 bases and J 7 bases, with 20 bases left between them.